These 20 T cell receptor beta chains came from one sample sequenced in a study of T-cell reconstitution after alpha-beta-depleted transplantation in children. During its preparation, the TCRbeta library received unique molecular identifiers. TCRdb passed the PCR reads through MiXCR, listing each CDR3 protein once. Of roughly 350,000 distinct CDR3 sequences in the sample, about a sixth were seen once. The input for sequencing was PBMCs, mostly from graft donor cells, taken 360 days after TCRalphabeta/CD19-depleted stem cell transplant. The receptor set was obtained from a male patient under 10 years old who had a stem cell transplant for acute lymphoblastic leukemia, so the T cells may come from the graft donor.

This clonotype was seen more than once but under ten times. J is TRBJ2-1 and V is TRBV27; D is unresolved. This CDR3 comprises 12 residues. The germline gives CDR1 MNHEY, CDR2 SMNVEV (reference sequence). The V end lost 6 bases, the J end lost 7 bases, and 10 bases lay between the germline ends. Written as DNA, the CDR3 is TGTGCCAGCAGCGGCAGGCGGAATGAGCAGTTCTTC. Translating it yields CASSGRRNEQFF.

The chain links TRBV28 to TRBJ1-6; D is perhaps TRBD1 (5 bases). CDR1 is MDHEN and CDR2 is SYDVKM in the germline V gene. There are 13 residues in the CDR3. The V and J ends lost 2 bases and 9 bases respectively, with 8 bases between them. CDR3 nucleotide sequence: TGTGCCAGCAGTTTACTGGGGCTTTCACCCCTCCACTTT. This encodes CASSLLGLSPLHF.

The J gene is TRBJ1-2, the V gene TRBV23-1, with a tentative D call TRBD1 (5 bases). TRBV23-1 is an ORF, with its function uncertain. The ends were cut back, 0 bases at V and 4 bases at J, with 18 bases in the middle. The CDR3 is made up of 17 amino acids. The CDR3 protein is CASSQSDGARTGYGYTF. The CDR3 bases are TGCGCCAGCAGTCAATCAGACGGGGCAAGGACGGGCTATGGCTACACCTTC.

This clonotype was seen more than once but under ten times. The chain links TRBV11-2 to TRBJ2-5; TRBD1 or TRBD2 may be the D gene (5 bases each). The CDR3 has 15 residues. Germline V gene lookup returns CDR1 SGHAT and CDR2 FQNNGV. V was pared by 0 bases and J by 3 bases, with 11 bases between. This CDR3 is CASSLDVGDKETQYF. CDR3 nucleotides: TGTGCCAGCAGCTTAGATGTGGGGGATAAAGAGACCCAGTACTTC.

This clonotype showed up many times. The V gene is TRBV4-3, the J gene TRBJ2-1; 10 bases map to TRBD2. CDR3 length: 15 amino acids. Germline lookup yields CDR1 LGHNA and CDR2 YSLEER. The trim removed 4 bases at V and 3 bases at J, leaving 3 bases unmatched. CDR3 protein: CASSLRTSGYNEQFF. The CDR3 DNA reads as TGCGCCAGCAGCCTACGGACTAGCGGCTACAATGAGCAGTTCTTC.

V and J are TRBV28 and TRBJ1-5; 8 bases agree with TRBD1. V lost 2 bases, J lost 5 bases, and 5 bases stayed unmatched. Germline V gene sequence: CDR1 MDHEN, CDR2 SYDVKM. This CDR3 contains 15 residues. CDR3 residues: CASSLPQGGYQPQHF. DNA for the CDR3: TGTGCCAGCAGTTTACCACAGGGGGGATATCAGCCCCAGCATTTT. Based on the CDR3 plus reference TRBV28 and TRBJ1-5, the full variable domain is DVKVTQSSRYLVKRTGEKVFLECVQDMDHENMFWYRQDPGLGLRLIYFSYDVKMKEKGDIPEGYSVSREKKERFSLILESASTNQTSMYLCASSLPQGGYQPQHFGDGTRLSIL.

There are a few counts of this clonotype. The chain's CDR3 is CASSREAPSYNEQFF. The CDR3 DNA reads TGTGCCAGCAGTCGGGAGGCCCCATCCTACAATGAGCAGTTCTTC. This rearrangement joins TRBV12-3 or TRBV12-4 to TRBJ2-1; 7 nucleotides align to TRBD2. CDR3 size: 15 residues. V shed 5 bases and J 1 base; nucleotides not matched to a gene: 5.

This clonotype was found a few times. The rearrangement links TRBV15 to TRBJ2-3, with D perhaps TRBD1 or TRBD2 (5 bases each). V shed 1 base and J shed 2 bases, with 19 bases lying between them. The CDR3 is made up of 18 amino acids. Germline CDR1 is LNHNV and CDR2 is YYDKDF (reference sequence). The CDR3 here is CATSRGGRRGRDTDTQYF. The CDR3 region has the DNA TGTGCCACCAGCAGAGGGGGGAGACGGGGAAGGGACACAGATACGCAGTATTTT.

This clonotype was observed a few times. The chain recombines TRBV12-3 or TRBV12-4 with TRBJ2-7, with D unclear. The V gene lost 1 base and the J gene lost 6 bases, with 7 bases spanning the gap. This CDR3 is 12 amino acids long. In DNA form, the CDR3 reads TGTGCCAGCAGTTTAGGATGGACCGAGCAGTACTTC. It translates to CASSLGWTEQYF.

This clonotype was seen ten or more times. The V and J genes are TRBV27 and TRBJ2-3; D not certain. The germline gives CDR1 MNHEY, CDR2 SMNVEV (reference sequence). The CDR3 extends over 10 amino acids. V lost 3 bases and J 7 bases, leaving 2 bases between the germline ends. For the CDR3, the DNA is TGTGCCAGCAGTTTTCATACGCAGTATTTT. As protein: CASSFHTQYF.

This clonotype has only one observation. Since no conserved phenylalanine or tryptophan closes the CDR3, a read error is the likely cause. The V gene is TRBV25-1, the J gene TRBJ1-1, with 9 nucleotides matching TRBD1. Germline CDR1 and CDR2: MGHDK and SYGVNS. The CDR3 contains 14 residues. Unmatched junction bases numbered 5, after V lost 2 bases and J lost 7 bases. CDR3 sequence: CASSEPGTGIEAFC. DNA of the CDR3: TGTGCCAGCAGTGAACCCGGGACAGGGATTGAAGCTTTCTGT.

In this sample, this clonotype turned up a few times. In DNA form, the CDR3 reads TGTGCCAGCAGCTTAGGGGGACTAGCGGCGACATACAATGAGCAGTTCTTC. Its protein product is CASSLGGLAATYNEQFF. The chain carries TRBV7-9 and TRBJ2-1, with 11 nucleotides matching TRBD2. CDR3 length: 17 residues. Germline assignment: CDR1 SEHNR and CDR2 FQNEAQ (reference sequence). Trimming at V came to 1 base and at J to 4 bases, leaving 6 bases not matched to a gene.

The rearrangement links TRBV4-1 to TRBJ2-2, with D possibly being TRBD1 or TRBD2 (5 bases each). Germline V gives CDR1 MGHRA, CDR2 YSYEKL. The CDR3 spans 21 residues. Trimming took off 0 bases at V and 5 bases at J, with 28 bases between the two ends. In DNA, the CDR3 is TGCGCCAGCAGCCAAGATCTCTTCGGGCTTTCGGGGCCACAGGTTACCGGGGAGCTGTTTTTT. It specifies CASSQDLFGLSGPQVTGELFF.

The chain has TRBV6-5 and TRBJ1-2; D call uncertain. V lost 4 bases and J 4 bases, leaving 10 bases between the germline ends. This CDR3 spans 13 amino acids. CDR1 is MNHEY, CDR2 SVGAGI, per germline. Here the CDR3 reads CASSSTFTYGYTF. In nucleotides, the CDR3 is TGTGCCAGCAGTTCGACCTTTACCTATGGCTACACCTTC.

In this sample, this clonotype turned up many times. This rearrangement joins TRBV12-3 or TRBV12-4 to TRBJ2-3, with TRBD2 as a possible D gene (7 bases). The CDR3 is made up of 14 amino acids. V lost 8 bases, J lost 3 bases, and 15 bases lay in between. In DNA form, the CDR3 reads TGTGCCAGCGGCGAGGAGGGGGGGACAGATACGCAGTATTTT. It yields the protein CASGEEGGTDTQYF.

This clonotype was detected a few times. The chain has TRBV4-3 and TRBJ1-2; weak D call: TRBD1 (5 bases). Per germline, CDR1 LGHNA and CDR2 YSLEER. The CDR3 is made up of 13 amino acids. Trimming pared 0 bases from V and 8 bases from J, leaving 10 bases between. In DNA form, the CDR3 reads TGCGCCAGCAGCCAAGAAGTTGGGACCGGCTACACCTTC. This gives the protein CASSQEVGTGYTF.

A word on this clonotype: Germline is not matched at one junction end, which may reflect a read error. This chain links TRBV7-7 with TRBJ2-1, with D perhaps given as TRBD1 or TRBD2 (6 bases each). From germline, CDR1 is SSHAT and CDR2 FNYEAQ (reference sequence). There are 14 residues in the CDR3. CDR3 loop: CASSLRRDNNEQFF. CDR3 bases: TGTGCTAGCAGCTTGCGGCGGGACAACAATGAGCAGTTCTTC.

A few counts support this clonotype. This sequence joins TRBV20-1 and TRBJ1-6; D might be TRBD1 (5 bases). CDR3 length: 14 amino acids. V dropped 0 bases and J dropped 11 bases, with 14 bases sitting between them. Germline CDR1 is DFQATT and CDR2 is SNEGSKA (reference sequence). In nucleotides, the CDR3 is TGCAGTGCTAGAGATCCTAGGGGTTGGGCACCCCTCCACTTT. Translated: CSARDPRGWAPLHF.

This clonotype appeared a few times. The rearrangement links TRBV11-2 to TRBJ1-1, with 11 bases matching TRBD1. Germline CDR1 reads SGHAT; CDR2 reads FQNNGV. The V segment lost 4 bases and the J segment 8 bases; nucleotides outside the gene matches: 6. This CDR3 is 14 amino acids long. The DNA of the CDR3 is TGTGCCAGCAGCTCCCGGACAGGGGGCCCCGAAGCTTTCTTT. Encoded protein: CASSSRTGGPEAFF.

This clonotype came up many times. The chain carries TRBV9 and TRBJ2-6; D uncertain. Germline CDR1 and CDR2: SGDLS and YYNGEE. V gave up 1 base and J gave up 3 bases, with 5 bases separating them. The CDR3 runs 14 residues. The CDR3 bases are TGTGCCAGCAGCGTACTCGGTGGGGCCAACGTCCTGACTTTC. Amino acids: CASSVLGGANVLTF. Filled out from reference TRBV9 and TRBJ2-6, the complete variable domain reads DSGVTQTPKHLITATGQRVTLRCSPRSGDLSVYWYQQSLDQGLQFLIQYYNGEERAKGNILERFSAQQFPDLHSELNLSSLELGDSALYFCASSVLGGANVLTFGAGSRLTVL.